This TCR beta chain was recovered during a study of blood T cell repertoires in COVID-19 (dated by TCRdb to 2020 to 2021). Regarding the complete study: Collaborator samples came from the United States, Italy and Spain and covered acute and convalescent phases of COVID-19. The dataset comprised deeply sampled blood TCRbeta repertoires from subjects exposed to, actively infected with, or recovered from COVID-19. The samples were drawn from the first 160 participants of the ongoing ImmuneRACE study and from 1,254 subjects provided by 6 global collaborators. Sample metadata almost always included a de-identified subject ID, COVID-19 status, age in years and sex. The prospective study material was composed of cDNA or gDNA derived from T cells, B-cell-depleted T cells, or PBMCs. A freely available public database, intended as a resource for researchers studying the immune response to SARS-CoV-2, is where the repertoires were released. Where HLA class I and class II types were available, the types were taken from metadata supplied by the sample provider, not from assay-based typing.

TCRbeta CDR3 regions were amplified from genomic DNA using the immunoSEQ Assay, a bias-controlled multiplex PCR. The original methods were these. Within the assay, amplification of reference gene primers was used to estimate how many nucleated cells each sample contained. Sequence reads were collapsed and filtered to measure the absolute abundance of every unique TCRbeta CDR3 rearrangement. Productive Simpson clonality was computed per sample as the square root of Simpson's diversity index over productive rearrangements. TCRdb stores this immuneACCESS table with in-frame sequences only. Part of the clones is absent; in the studies checked, under half of the shortfall reflects unresolved V genes, and no reason is known for the rest. D and trimming come from the DNA, and the V and J calls and clone size come from that table. This sample lists 150,000 to 200,000 clones; 60% to 85% were detected once. Of the sample, approximately 8% falls within the top ten clones.

Summary of the overall study and its limitations: The quantity of clinical and demographic metadata differed by source and by participant and was supplied without curation.

The CDR3 has 14 amino acids, counting the end cysteine and phenylalanine. Just CDR3 DNA is preserved here, 42 bases in frame from base 1. V is cut back by 7 bases and J by 0 bases, with 5 bases in the junction unmatched. Sequences MGHRA (CDR1) and YSYEKL (CDR2) are obtained from the germline V gene. Each collaborating institution followed its own protocols to collect whole blood in K2EDTA tubes. For TCRbeta analysis, collaborators shipped samples as frozen whole blood, isolated PBMCs, or DNA extracted from either of those sample types. This clone was seen just once. The antigen this receptor binds is unknown. No per-base quality is available; no much larger clone lies one base away.

This TCR derives from a man aged 55 to 69 with acute or convalescent COVID-19. The sequenced sample was peripheral blood. The rearrangement joined TRBV4-1 to TRBJ1-1, with TRBD1 matching 7 junction bases. The nucleotide sequence reads TGCGCCAGCACCCTGACAGGGCTGAACACTGAAGCTTTCTTT. Translated, it gives CASTLTGLNTEAFF.